This T cell receptor (beta chain) emerged from a study of immune evolution from preneoplasia to lung adenocarcinoma. Overall study findings and caveats: Normal lung had highest clonality; later lesions appeared denser, more diverse.

Patient tissue came from resections in Japan or China, 2014–2017. The table came from immunoSEQ multiplex PCR; TCRdb's copy has only in-frame clones and leaves some out. Among approximately 5,300 clones listed, around 79% were seen once. Notes on this clone: Its cognate antigen is unknown.

Trimming removed 7 bases from V and 3 bases from J; junction bases left unmatched: 8. The CDR3 loop spans 14 amino acids. Germline V gene lookup returns CDR1 MDHEN and CDR2 SYDVKM. Sequencing was carried out using FFPE adjacent normal lung tissue. The chain recombines TRBV28 with TRBJ2-7; 8 bases align to TRBD2. The sequence derives from a person aged 55-80 years with lung adenocarcinoma. The CDR3 DNA sequence: TGTGCCAGCACCCCCCCGGGACTAGACTACGAGCAGTACTTC. Translated, it gives CASTPPGLDYEQYF.